Only a few counts were recorded for the clone carrying this T cell receptor (beta chain). Antigen specificity is unknown. CDR1 and CDR2 from the germline V gene are ENHRY and SYGVKD. V was trimmed by 6 bases and J by 2 bases, leaving 18 bases between them. The CDR3 has 16 residues. This specimen comes from a study of spatial heterogeneity in lung cancer. Study information: On average, each unique TCR and UMI combination appeared more than ten times in raw reads.

Sample time point: sample taken at primary tumor resection. Sequencing of whole RNA from tumor, nontumor lung or frozen PBMC involved no sorting. Every TCR cDNA molecule bore its own unique molecular identifier. TCRdb reprocessed the 5' RACE reads with MiXCR, giving one entry per CDR3 protein. There are about 82,000 distinct CDR3 sequences in the sample; over 9.5% occur only once, and 4.6% lies in the top ten. Broader study findings: In blood, ubiquitous expanded tumor TCRs appeared more at resection than follow-up.

The sequence came from a male donor with early-stage non-small cell lung cancer. The chain uses TRBV10-3 and TRBJ2-3, with a weak D call TRBD2 (5 bases). The sequenced sample was PBMCs, obtained at surgery. This CDR3 reads CAISTTVASLTDTQYF. The DNA of the CDR3 is TGTGCCATCAGCACGACGGTGGCTAGCCTCACAGATACGCAGTATTTT.